This T cell receptor (beta chain) was captured in a study of control samples from healthy donors and cancer patients. Sequenced by immunoSEQ multiplex PCR; TCRdb stores in-frame clones only, minus some. The sample includes just over 80,000 clones, 94% of them seen just once. The sequence was collected from a woman aged 18-29 years in good health. The sample taken for sequencing was blood.

The CDR3 is CASSDSYEQYF. The CDR3 DNA sequence: TGTGCCAGCTCAGACTCCTACGAGCAGTACTTC. The chain has TRBV18 and TRBJ2-7, with unresolved D. Trimming took off 5 bases at V and 0 bases at J, with 2 bases between the two ends. This CDR3 has 11 residues. The germline V gene encodes CDR1 KGHSH and CDR2 LQKENI. Complete variable domain (other parts from reference TRBV18 and TRBJ2-7): NAGVMQNPRHLVRRRGQEARLRCSPMKGHSHVYWYRQLPEEGLKFMVYLQKENIIDESGMPKERFSAEFPKEGPSILRIQQVVRGDSAAYFCASSDSYEQYFGPGTRLTVT.